The rows below give T cell receptor beta chains drawn from one sample of a study of T cells after yellow fever vaccination. TCRdb fed the 5' RACE reads into MiXCR, producing one record per CDR3 protein. This table holds under 250,000 distinct CDR3 sequences, around 7% found once. The specimen comprised CD4+ T cells sorted from PBMCs, sampled 15 days after the yellow fever booster vaccination. The receptors come from a man aged 25 to 45 who received the YFV17D yellow fever vaccine. The CDR3 runs from the conserved cysteine through the conserved F or W. Fields, in order: V gene, clone size, D gene, J gene, CDR3 protein, CDR3 DNA. A D gene is named only where the DNA matches it firmly. Rows may omit the clone size; those that give it use once, few, many or a size class.

V: TRBV28
size: many
D: TRBD2
J: TRBJ2-2
CDR3: CASSFQTSGRQGLFF
DNA: TGTGCCAGCAGTTTCCAGACTAGCGGGAGACAAGGGCTGTTTTTT

V: TRBV4-3
size: many
D: TRBD2
J: TRBJ2-1
CDR3: CASSHPRSGTSGSRDEQFF
DNA: TGCGCCAGCAGCCATCCCAGAAGCGGGACTAGCGGGAGTCGGGATGAGCAGTTCTTC

V: TRBV15
size: .
D: .
J: TRBJ2-5
CDR3: CATRRTANQETQYF
DNA: TGTGCCACCAGGAGGACAGCCAACCAAGAGACCCAGTACTTC

V: TRBV5-1
size: few
D: .
J: TRBJ2-1
CDR3: CASTGSENNEQFF
DNA: TGCGCCAGCACAGGTAGCGAAAACAATGAGCAGTTCTTC

V: TRBV19
size: few
D: TRBD2
J: TRBJ2-7
CDR3: CASSWTSGYEQYF
DNA: TGTGCCAGTAGTTGGACTAGCGGCTACGAGCAGTACTTC

V: TRBV3-1
size: few
D: .
J: TRBJ1-2
CDR3: CASTQGSYGYTF
DNA: TGTGCCAGCACTCAGGGAAGCTATGGCTACACCTTC

V: TRBV12-3/TRBV12-4
size: many
D: .
J: TRBJ2-5
CDR3: CASTHKSGGVQETQYF
DNA: TGTGCCAGCACTCATAAATCAGGGGGGGTCCAAGAGACCCAGTACTTC

V: TRBV7-9
size: many
D: .
J: TRBJ2-7
CDR3: CASSPDSSHEQYF
DNA: TGTGCCAGCAGCCCAGACAGTTCCCACGAGCAGTACTTC

V: TRBV3-1
size: many
D: .
J: TRBJ2-5
CDR3: CASSQTYSGETQYF
DNA: TGTGCCAGCAGCCAAACCTACTCGGGAGAGACCCAGTACTTC

V: TRBV11-2
size: many
D: .
J: TRBJ1-5
CDR3: CASSAERGAPQHF
DNA: TGTGCCAGCAGCGCTGAAAGGGGGGCGCCCCAGCATTTT

V: TRBV5-1
size: many
D: .
J: TRBJ2-2
CDR3: CASSLEGANTGELFF
DNA: TGCGCCAGCAGCTTGGAAGGGGCGAACACCGGGGAGCTGTTTTTT

V: TRBV19
size: few
D: TRBD2
J: TRBJ2-7
CDR3: CASAAGTSGSRYEQYF
DNA: TGTGCCAGCGCCGCGGGGACTAGCGGGAGTAGGTACGAGCAGTACTTC

V: TRBV5-4
size: .
D: .
J: TRBJ2-2
CDR3: CASSFSGYTGELFF
DNA: TGTGCCAGCAGCTTCTCAGGCTACACCGGGGAGCTGTTTTTT

V: TRBV6-1
size: many
D: .
J: TRBJ2-1
CDR3: CASSPLDTLSYNEQFF
DNA: TGTGCCAGCAGTCCCTTGGACACGCTCTCCTACAATGAGCAGTTCTTC

V: TRBV5-1
size: few
D: .
J: TRBJ2-3
CDR3: CASSLADPTDTQYF
DNA: TGCGCCAGCAGCTTGGCCGACCCCACAGATACGCAGTATTTT

V: TRBV20-1
size: .
D: .
J: TRBJ2-6
CDR3: CSASEVGSGANVLTF
DNA: TGCAGTGCTAGCGAAGTGGGTTCTGGGGCCAACGTCCTGACTTTC

V: TRBV7-2
size: .
D: TRBD2
J: TRBJ2-7
CDR3: CASMTSGSYEQYF
DNA: TGTGCCAGTATGACTAGCGGGTCCTACGAGCAGTACTTC

V: TRBV7-2
size: .
D: .
J: TRBJ1-2
CDR3: CASSSEGRGANYGYTF
DNA: TGTGCCAGCAGCTCCGAGGGGCGGGGGGCGAACTATGGCTACACCTTC